This TCR beta chain was sequenced in a study of T cell clonotyping in hematopoietic cell transplantation. Study-level results: Few recipient clonotypes overlapped donors; over 95% were de novo at given depth. After transplant, recipient diversity fell while pathologically expanded clonotypes grew through day 180. CD4 and CD8 repertoire contributions could not be separated without sorting. Higher Inverse Simpson Index values in graft donor and pretransplant recipient predicted broader posttransplant TCR diversity.

Assay used: immunoSEQ multiplex PCR; TCRdb lists only in-frame clones, some missing. The data hold some 8,000 clones, with more than 90% observed a single time. Turning to this clone: The antigen is not known.

The source is a female patient aged 50-59 years who had an allogeneic stem cell transplant from an unrelated donor, so the T cells may come from the graft donor. Some clones in this sample may be carry-over from other donors' samples. The sequencing here drew on PBMCs, taken 180 days after allogeneic stem cell transplant.

CDR3 sequence: CASSLPYGTGYGYTF. The CDR3 DNA reads TGTGCCAGCAGCTTGCCTTACGGGACAGGCTATGGCTACACCTTC. This chain joins TRBV5-6 and TRBJ1-2; 8 bases are shared with TRBD1. The CDR3 is 15 amino acids. V shed 1 base and J 4 bases; nucleotides not matched to a gene: 6. Germline V gene lookup returns CDR1 SGHDT and CDR2 YYEEEE.